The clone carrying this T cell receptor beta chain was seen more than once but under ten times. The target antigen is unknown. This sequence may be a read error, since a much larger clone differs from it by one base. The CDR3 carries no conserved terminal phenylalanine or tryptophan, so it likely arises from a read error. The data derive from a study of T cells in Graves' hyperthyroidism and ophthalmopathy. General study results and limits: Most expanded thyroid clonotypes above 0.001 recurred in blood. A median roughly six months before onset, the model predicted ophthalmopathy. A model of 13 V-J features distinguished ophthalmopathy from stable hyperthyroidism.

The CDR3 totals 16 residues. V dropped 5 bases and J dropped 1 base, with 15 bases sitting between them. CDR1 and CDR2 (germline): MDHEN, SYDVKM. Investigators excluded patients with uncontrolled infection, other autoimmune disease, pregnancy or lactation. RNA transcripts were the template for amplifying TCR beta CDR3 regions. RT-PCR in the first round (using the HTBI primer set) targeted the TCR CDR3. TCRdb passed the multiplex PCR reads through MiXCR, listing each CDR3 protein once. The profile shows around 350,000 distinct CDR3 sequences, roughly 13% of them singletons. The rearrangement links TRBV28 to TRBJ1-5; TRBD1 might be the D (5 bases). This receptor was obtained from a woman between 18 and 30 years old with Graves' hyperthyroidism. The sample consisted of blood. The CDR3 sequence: CASSPRGRGSNQPQHL. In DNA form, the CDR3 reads TGTGCCAGCAGTCCCCGAGGAAGGGGAAGCAATCAGCCCCAGCATCTT.